This paragraph reports one T cell receptor beta chain. The data were obtained in a study of blood T cell repertoires in COVID-19. Background on the study: COVID-19 samples, acute and convalescent, were from the United States, Italy and Spain.

V lost 3 bases to trimming and J lost 4 bases; unmatched junction nucleotides: 7. The CDR3 sequence is 16 residues long. The germline V gene has CDR1 MGHRA and CDR2 YSYEKL. Sequencing used immunoSEQ multiplex PCR; TCRdb keeps in-frame clones, though not all of them. The table lists some 110,000 clones, 90% to 95% of them singletons. Patients at the Seattle site were enrolled during active infection and followed longitudinally. The source of this sequence is a man aged 45-65 years with COVID-19, enrolled during active disease. Sequencing used peripheral blood. The chain joins TRBV4-1 to TRBJ2-5; 11 bases fit TRBD2. CDR3 sequence (DNA): TGCGCCAGCAGCCACCCCACTAGCGGGAGAGGAGAGACCCAGTACTTC. Translated: CASSHPTSGRGETQYF.